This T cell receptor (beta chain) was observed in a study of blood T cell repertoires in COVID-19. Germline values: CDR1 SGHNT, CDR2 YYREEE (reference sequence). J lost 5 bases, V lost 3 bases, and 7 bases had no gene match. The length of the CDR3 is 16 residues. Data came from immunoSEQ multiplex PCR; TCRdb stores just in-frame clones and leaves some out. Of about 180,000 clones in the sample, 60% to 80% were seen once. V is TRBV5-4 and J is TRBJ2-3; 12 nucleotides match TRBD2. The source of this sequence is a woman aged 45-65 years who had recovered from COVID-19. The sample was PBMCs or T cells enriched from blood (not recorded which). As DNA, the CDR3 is TGTGCCAGCAGCTCGCGACTAGCGGGAGTTAAAGATACGCAGTATTTT. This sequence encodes CASSSRLAGVKDTQYF. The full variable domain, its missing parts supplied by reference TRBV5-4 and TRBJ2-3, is ETGVTQSPTHLIKTRGQQVTLRCSSQSGHNTVSWYQQALGQGPQFIFQYYREEENGRGNFPPRFSGLQFPNYSSELNVNALELDDSALYLCASSSRLAGVKDTQYFGPGTRLTVL.